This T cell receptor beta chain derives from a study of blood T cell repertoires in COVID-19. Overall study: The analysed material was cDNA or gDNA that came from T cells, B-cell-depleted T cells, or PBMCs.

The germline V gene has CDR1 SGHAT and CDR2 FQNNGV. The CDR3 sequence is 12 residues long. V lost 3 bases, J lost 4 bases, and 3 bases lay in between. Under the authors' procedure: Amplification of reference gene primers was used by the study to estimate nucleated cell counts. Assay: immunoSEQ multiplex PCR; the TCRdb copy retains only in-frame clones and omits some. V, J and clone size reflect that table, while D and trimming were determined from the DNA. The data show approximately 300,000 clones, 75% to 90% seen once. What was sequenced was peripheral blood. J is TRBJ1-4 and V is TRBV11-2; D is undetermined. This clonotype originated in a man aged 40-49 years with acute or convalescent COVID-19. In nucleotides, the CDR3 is TGTGCCAGCAGCTTCCTTAATGAAAAACTGTTTTTT. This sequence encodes CASSFLNEKLFF.